This T cell receptor (beta chain) is from a study of early T cells in non-severe SARS-CoV-2 infection (dated by TCRdb to the early 2020s). Study-wide context: Because TCR sequencing was done on bulk RNA from unsorted whole blood, the alpha and beta chains could not be paired.

The receptor library was made with 5' RACE. Sequencing relied on a NextSeq 500. The TCR library protocol attached unique molecular identifiers to individual cDNA molecules to correct for sequencing error and PCR bias. Sequencing covered both TCR alpha and beta chains, and within each sample the abundances of alpha and beta sequences were tightly co-correlated. The authors processed their data as follows. V gene, J gene and CDR3 annotation of TCR sequences was performed with Decombinator V4. TCRs were defined as expanded if a significant change between any two time points was detected under a Poisson model with p below 0.0001. TCR abundances were normalised to the total number of TCRs sequenced per sample and were expressed as counts per million. TRAV1-2 paired with TRAJ12, TRAJ20 or TRAJ33 defined MAIT TCRs, while TRAV10 paired with TRAJ18 defined iNKT TCRs. VDJdb, accessed 1 November 2021, was searched for CMV, EBV and SARS-CoV-2 annotated TCRs, excluding TCRs annotated for multiple antigens. TCRdb trimmed the raw reads at Q25, called clones with MiXCR and kept productive beta chains. CDR3 protein sequences are deduplicated, and each keeps its most common genes and DNA. TCRdb, not the authors, supplied the V and J calls. Here the sample has some 49,000 distinct CDR3 sequences; around 4% occur a single time. Of the sample, under 6.5% is held by the ten largest clones.

The full study reports these points: VDJdb matching was skewed toward anti-spike CD8 responses, so virus-specific expansions were likely underestimated and private and CD4 specificities were missed.

From the cysteine up to the phenylalanine, the CDR3 has a length of 14 residues. Here the CDR3 DNA is all that survives: 42 bases in frame from base 1. V loses 8 bases, J loses 3 bases, and the germline ends lie 15 bases apart. The germline V gene provides CDR1 MDHEN and CDR2 SYDVKM. This was a case-control study nested in a cohort of healthcare workers in London, UK, who had nasopharyngeal swab PCR tests and blood samples taken every week. Between 23 and 31 March 2020, the week of the UK lockdown, healthcare workers were enrolled and then followed up weekly for as long as 16 weeks. With respect to this clonotype: What antigen it recognizes has not been identified. Base qualities are missing; no much larger clone stands one base away.

The rearranged chain carries TRBV28 and TRBJ2-3; TRBD2 is perhaps the D gene, given 6 matching bases. The TCR was taken from an adult who was a healthcare worker with PCR-confirmed SARS-CoV-2 infection or an uninfected control (not recorded which). Sample: whole blood. The sequenced DNA: TGTGCCAGCTGCGGGTTTGGAGGGACAGATACGCAGTATTTT. Translated, this gives CASCGFGGTDTQYF.